This TCR beta chain was captured by sequencing in a study of CD8 T cells in ankylosing spondylitis. The V gene's germline CDR1 is MDHEN and CDR2 SYDVKM. The CDR3 consists of 17 residues. J was trimmed by 2 bases and V by 2 bases; bases with no gene match: 10. One entry per CDR3 protein, called by TCRdb with MiXCR from the 5' RACE reads. The table shows roughly 280,000 distinct CDR3 sequences, with around 18% occurring only once. This clonotype was picked up a small number of times. Sequencing was carried out using blood, either unsorted or a sorted T cell fraction (not recorded which). The clonotype comes from a male donor with ankylosing spondylitis or in good health (not recorded which). The J gene is TRBJ2-3, the V gene TRBV28; 7 nucleotides match TRBD1. The CDR3 loop reads CASSLTQGRELTDTQYF. The CDR3 DNA follows: TGTGCCAGCAGTTTAACACAGGGGCGTGAGCTCACAGATACGCAGTATTTT.